These 19 T cell receptor beta chains were sequenced from one sample in a study of lymphopenia after photon versus proton radiotherapy. Produced via immunoSEQ multiplex PCR; TCRdb's table is partial and in-frame only. This table has fewer than 65,000 clones, 70% to 90% appearing once. This specimen was peripheral blood, taken from a patient treated with photon-based radiotherapy. The receptors here all came from a man aged 40-50 years with gastric cancer.

The chain employs TRBV15 and TRBJ2-1, with 8 positions matching TRBD2. Germline V gives CDR1 LNHNV, CDR2 YYDKDF (reference sequence). After removal of 0 bases from V and 0 bases from J, the junction contained 4 bases not matched to a gene. The CDR3 runs to 17 residues. CDR3: CATSREGAGASYNEQFF. CDR3 nucleotides: TGTGCCACCAGCAGAGAAGGAGCGGGGGCCTCCTACAATGAGCAGTTCTTC.

The chain combines TRBV29-1 with TRBJ2-1, with TRBD2 identical over 9 bases. V trimming: 1 base; J trimming: 0 bases; junction bases outside the gene matches: 4. The CDR3 consists of 16 residues. CDR1 is SQVTM and CDR2 is ANQGSEA in the germline V gene. In nucleotides, the CDR3 is TGCAGCGTTGAAGTTGTAGCGGGGGTCTCCTACAATGAGCAGTTCTTC. It translates to CSVEVVAGVSYNEQFF.

V is TRBV2 and J is TRBJ1-1; the D is unclear. The V and J ends lost 5 bases and 6 bases respectively, with 13 bases between them. The CDR3 runs 13 residues. Germline V gene data show CDR1 as SNHLY and CDR2 as FYNNEI. The CDR3 DNA follows: TGTGCCAGCAGTTCCGACGGGTCCTCTGAAGCTTTCTTT. This sequence encodes CASSSDGSSEAFF.

The chain's CDR3 is CASSMRAAADTQYF. The DNA for the CDR3 is TGCGCCAGCAGCATGAGGGCGGCCGCAGATACGCAGTATTTT. V and J are TRBV4-1 and TRBJ2-3; perhaps TRBD2 as D (5 bases). V lost 5 bases, J lost 4 bases, and 13 bases lay in between. Per germline, CDR1 MGHRA and CDR2 YSYEKL. The CDR3 is made up of 14 amino acids.

This chain links TRBV11-2 with TRBJ1-1; D is uncertain. Trimming removed 5 bases from V and 0 bases from J, with 13 bases in between. This CDR3 region has 15 residues. Germline V gives CDR1 SGHAT, CDR2 FQNNGV. The CDR3 bases are TGTGCCAGCAGCAAACGGACGGCCCTGAACACTGAAGCTTTCTTT. This encodes CASSKRTALNTEAFF.

V usage is TRBV19 and J usage is TRBJ2-5; D could derive from TRBD1 or TRBD2 (6 bases each). V lost 4 bases, J lost 9 bases, and 18 bases lay in between. The germline CDR1 and CDR2 sequences are LNHDA and SQIVND (reference sequence). The CDR3 is 14 amino acids. Here the CDR3 reads CASSRGRTRGAQYF. The CDR3 DNA sequence: TGTGCCAGTAGTAGGGGCAGGACGAGGGGGGCCCAGTACTTC.

This sequence joins TRBV10-3 and TRBJ2-7; D possibly corresponds to TRBD2 (6 bases). CDR3 size: 14 residues. V was trimmed by 2 bases and J by 6 bases, leaving 14 bases between them. In germline, CDR1 is ENHRY, CDR2 SYGVKD. CDR3 bases: TGTGCCATCAGTGAGCGAAAGGGAGGTGGCGAGCAGTACTTC. This gives the protein CAISERKGGGEQYF.

The chain couples TRBV29-1 to TRBJ2-7; D may be TRBD2 (6 bases). CDR1 and CDR2 (germline): SQVTM, ANQGSEA. The CDR3 consists of 15 residues. V was pared by 2 bases and J by 6 bases, with 20 bases between. This CDR3 reads CSVEFPGLASTEQYF. CDR3 sequence (DNA): TGCAGCGTTGAATTTCCGGGACTTGCCTCAACCGAGCAGTACTTC.

The chain links TRBV7-2 to TRBJ1-3; no clear D. Trimming cost V 6 bases and J 4 bases, with 10 bases left between them. The CDR3 totals 13 residues. The germline V gene has CDR1 SGHTA and CDR2 FQGNSA. The CDR3 region has the DNA TGTGCCAGCAGACATGCCCCAGGAAACACCATATATTTT. Its translation is CASRHAPGNTIYF. Based on the CDR3 plus reference TRBV7-2 and TRBJ1-3, the full variable domain is GAGVSQSPSNKVTEKGKDVELRCDPISGHTALYWYRQSLGQGLEFLIYFQGNSAPDKSGLPSDRFSAERTGGSVSTLTIQRTQQEDSAVYLCASRHAPGNTIYFGEGSWLTVV.

The rearrangement uses TRBV18 and TRBJ2-1; D gene uncertain. Germline CDR1 and CDR2: KGHSH and LQKENI. CDR3 length: 16 amino acids. V dropped 6 bases and J dropped 4 bases, with 19 bases sitting between them. The CDR3 reads CASSRIPPELYNEQFF. DNA of the CDR3: TGTGCCAGCTCTCGCATCCCCCCGGAACTATACAATGAGCAGTTCTTC.

This chain connects TRBV5-4 to TRBJ2-3, with a possible D match to TRBD2 (7 bases). V lost 0 bases and J 0 bases, leaving 14 bases between the germline ends. CDR1 is SGHNT and CDR2 is YYREEE in the germline V gene (reference sequence). The CDR3 length is 17 residues. CDR3 loop: CASSLDSGGPSTDTQYF. CDR3 bases: TGTGCCAGCAGCTTGGATTCCGGGGGGCCTAGCACAGATACGCAGTATTTT.

The rearrangement uses TRBV13 and TRBJ2-2; D unresolved. Germline assignment: CDR1 PRHDT and CDR2 FYEKMQ (reference sequence). This CDR3 has 16 residues. The germline V and J ends were trimmed by 1 base and 2 bases, with 11 bases remaining between them. The DNA for the CDR3 is TGTGCCAGCAGCTTAGTCCTACCTCCCAACACCGGGGAGCTGTTTTTT. As protein: CASSLVLPPNTGELFF.

V and J are TRBV27 and TRBJ1-4; no firm D call. The germline V and J ends were trimmed by 4 bases and 12 bases, with 12 bases remaining between them. Germline assignment: CDR1 MNHEY and CDR2 SMNVEV (reference sequence). The CDR3 contains 12 residues. The CDR3 region has the DNA TGTGCCAGCAGTTACGTTAATGGGGAACTGTTTTTT. Amino acids: CASSYVNGELFF.

This clone was picked up one time. This rearrangement joins TRBV5-6 to TRBJ1-2; D is perhaps TRBD1 (6 bases). Trimming took 3 bases from V and 6 from J, leaving 12 bases between them. Germline CDR1 reads SGHDT; CDR2 reads YYEEEE. This CDR3 has 13 residues. Here the CDR3 reads CASSWGRGDGYTF. Written as DNA, the CDR3 is TGTGCCAGCAGCTGGGGGCGGGGCGATGGCTACACCTTC.

V and J are TRBV5-4 and TRBJ1-2; TRBD1 matches 9 bases. V shed 4 bases and J 5 bases; nucleotides not matched to a gene: 12. Germline-derived CDR1 and CDR2 are SGHNT and YYREEE (reference sequence). CDR3 length equals 16 residues. CDR3: CASSEGQGGSLYGYTF. The DNA for the CDR3 is TGTGCCAGCAGCGAGGGACAGGGCGGCTCCCTTTATGGCTACACCTTC.

The V and J genes are TRBV7-9 and TRBJ2-7; 7 positions agree with TRBD1. Unmatched junction bases numbered 12, after V lost 5 bases and J lost 5 bases. The CDR3 has 15 amino acids. CDR1 is SEHNR and CDR2 is FQNEAQ in the germline V gene (reference sequence). The CDR3 bases are TGTGCCAGCAGCCTCAAGGCGACAGGGAAGAACGAGCAGTACTTC. It is translated as CASSLKATGKNEQYF.

This clone was recorded only once. CDR3 DNA: TGTGCCAGTAGTAGGGACAGAACTTCCCTCAGCACAGATACGCAGTATTTT. It translates to CASSRDRTSLSTDTQYF. The chain couples TRBV19 to TRBJ2-3; TRBD1 matches 7 bases. Germline CDR1 reads LNHDA; CDR2 reads SQIVND (reference sequence). V trimming: 4 bases; J trimming: 0 bases; junction bases outside the gene matches: 10. The CDR3 contains 17 residues.

The chain recombines TRBV7-2 with TRBJ1-2; 9 bases map to TRBD1. V was pared by 5 bases and J by 7 bases, with 11 bases of the junction left unmatched. Germline V gene sequence: CDR1 SGHTA, CDR2 FQGNSA. The CDR3 is 15 residues long. The CDR3 reads CASSRPGTGNFGYTF. The DNA of the CDR3 is TGTGCCAGCAGCCGACCGGGGACAGGGAATTTTGGCTACACCTTC.

This chain joins TRBV5-4 and TRBJ2-3; D gene uncertain. From germline, CDR1 is SGHNT and CDR2 YYREEE (reference sequence). Trimming took off 0 bases at V and 2 bases at J, with 4 bases between the two ends. This CDR3 comprises 13 residues. CDR3 amino acids: CASSLGATDTQYF. The CDR3 nucleotides are TGTGCCAGCAGCTTGGGGGCCACAGATACGCAGTATTTT.